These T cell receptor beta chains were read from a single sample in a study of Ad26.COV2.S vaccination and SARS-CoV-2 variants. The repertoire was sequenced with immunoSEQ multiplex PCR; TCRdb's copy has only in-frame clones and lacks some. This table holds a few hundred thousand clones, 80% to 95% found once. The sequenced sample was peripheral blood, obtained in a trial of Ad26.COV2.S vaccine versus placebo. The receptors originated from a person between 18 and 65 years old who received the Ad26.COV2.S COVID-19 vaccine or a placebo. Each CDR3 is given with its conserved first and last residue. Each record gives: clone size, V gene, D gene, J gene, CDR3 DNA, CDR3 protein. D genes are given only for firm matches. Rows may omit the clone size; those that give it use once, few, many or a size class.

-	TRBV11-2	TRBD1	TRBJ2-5	TGTGCCAGCAGCTTAGCAGGGGGCAGTGTAGGGACCCAGTACTTC	CASSLAGGSVGTQYF
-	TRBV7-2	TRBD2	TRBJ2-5	TGTGCCAGCAGTCCAATAGCGGGAGAGACCCAGTACTTC	CASSPIAGETQYF
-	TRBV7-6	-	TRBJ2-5	TGTGCCAGCAGCTTAGTCGACGCGACCCAGTACTTC	CASSLVDATQYF
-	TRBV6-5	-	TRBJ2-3	TGTGCCAGCAGTTACTCGGGGACTCCTCTCCCAGATACGCAGTATTTT	CASSYSGTPLPDTQYF
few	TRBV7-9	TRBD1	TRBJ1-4	TGTGCCAGCAGCACATGGGGACAGGGGGGCGAAAAACTGTTTTTT	CASSTWGQGGEKLFF
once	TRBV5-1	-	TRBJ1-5	TGCGCCAGCAGCTTGGAAAGGGCCCCTGGACAGCCCCAGCATTTT	CASSLERAPGQPQHF
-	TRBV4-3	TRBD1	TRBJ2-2	TGCGCCAGCAGCCCGCAAGGGACAGGGCTCCCCGGGGAGCTGTTTTTT	CASSPQGTGLPGELFF
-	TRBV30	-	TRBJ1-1	TGTGCCTGGGCCGACTTAGGACTACCGGAGGCTTTCTTT	CAWADLGLPEAFF
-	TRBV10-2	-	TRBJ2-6	TGCGCCAGCAGTGAGTCGATGATGGCTGGGGCCAACGTCCTGACTTTC	CASSESMMAGANVLTF
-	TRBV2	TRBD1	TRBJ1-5	TGTGCCAGCAGAGGACAGGGGGACGGAGGGCCCCAGCATTTT	CASRGQGDGGPQHF
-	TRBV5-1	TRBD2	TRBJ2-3	TGCGCCAGCAGCTCAGGACTAGCATCAGGAGATACGCAGTATTTT	CASSSGLASGDTQYF
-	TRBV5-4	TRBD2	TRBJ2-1	TGTGCCAGCAGCTTGGCGGGACTAGCCCACAATGAGCAGTTCTTC	CASSLAGLAHNEQFF
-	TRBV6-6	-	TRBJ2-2	TGTGCCAGCAGTGGGACCCCGCTCCCGACGAACGGGGAGCTGTTTTTT	CASSGTPLPTNGELFF
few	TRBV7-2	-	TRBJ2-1	TGTGCCAGCAGCTTAGAAGGCCTCGCGTGGGATGAGCAGTTCTTC	CASSLEGLAWDEQFF
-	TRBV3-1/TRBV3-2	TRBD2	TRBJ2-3	TGTGCCAGCAGCCCGCGGACTAGCGGGAACACAGATACGCAGTATTTT	CASSPRTSGNTDTQYF
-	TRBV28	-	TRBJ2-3	TGTGCCAGCAGTTTAGAAGCAGATACGCAGTATTTT	CASSLEADTQYF
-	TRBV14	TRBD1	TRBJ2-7	TGTGCCAGCAGCCAAGGCCCAGGGGGTAACGAGCAGTACTTC	CASSQGPGGNEQYF
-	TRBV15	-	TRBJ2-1	TGTGCCACCAGCAGGTCCCTTTACAATGAGCAGTTCTTC	CATSRSLYNEQFF
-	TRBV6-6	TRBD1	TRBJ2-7	TGTGCCAGCAGTTCAGGGACAGGGGGCTACGAGCAGTACTTC	CASSSGTGGYEQYF
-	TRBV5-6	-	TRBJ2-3	TGTGCCAGCAGCTTGGGCCTAGCAGGGCACACAGATACGCAGTATTTT	CASSLGLAGHTDTQYF
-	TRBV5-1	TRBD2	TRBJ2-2	TGCGCCAGCAGCTTGGCCGGGGGGGCCGGGGAGCTGTTTTTT	CASSLAGGAGELFF
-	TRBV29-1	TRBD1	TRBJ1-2	TGCAGCGTTGAATGGGGGACAGGGGCAGGTGGTGGCTACACCTTC	CSVEWGTGAGGGYTF
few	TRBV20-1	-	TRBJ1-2	TGCAGTGCGAAGGAAGGGGTAGGCTACACCTTC	CSAKEGVGYTF
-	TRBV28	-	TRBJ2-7	TGTGCCAGCAGCCCAGACGGATACGAGCAGTACTTC	CASSPDGYEQYF
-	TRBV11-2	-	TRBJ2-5	TGTGCCAGCAGCTTAGCTCAAGAGACCCAGTACTTC	CASSLAQETQYF
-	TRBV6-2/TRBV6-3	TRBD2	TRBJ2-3	TGTGCCAGCAGTTACCCACGGGAGGGGCCATTGGTCACAGATACGCAGTATTTT	CASSYPREGPLVTDTQYF